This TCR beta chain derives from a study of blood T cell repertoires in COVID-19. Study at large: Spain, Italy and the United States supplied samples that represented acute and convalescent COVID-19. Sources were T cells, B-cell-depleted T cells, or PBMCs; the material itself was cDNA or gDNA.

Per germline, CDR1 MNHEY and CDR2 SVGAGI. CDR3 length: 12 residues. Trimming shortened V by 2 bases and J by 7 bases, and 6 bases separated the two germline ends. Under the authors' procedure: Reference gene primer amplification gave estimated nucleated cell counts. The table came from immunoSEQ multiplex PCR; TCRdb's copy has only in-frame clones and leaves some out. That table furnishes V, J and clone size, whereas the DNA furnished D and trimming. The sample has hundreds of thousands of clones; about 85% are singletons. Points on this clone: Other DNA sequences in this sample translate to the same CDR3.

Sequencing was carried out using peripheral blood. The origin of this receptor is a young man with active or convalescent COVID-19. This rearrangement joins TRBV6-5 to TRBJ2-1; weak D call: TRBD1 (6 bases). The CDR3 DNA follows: TGTGCCAGCAGTTACAGGGGGAATGAGCAGTTCTTC. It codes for CASSYRGNEQFF.